A selection of T cell receptor beta chains follows, all from one sample in a study of neurological immune-mediated disorders. TCRdb redid the calling of the 5' RACE reads with MiXCR, one entry per CDR3 protein. The table includes 70,000 to 95,000 distinct CDR3 sequences, about 15% detected once. The sample taken for sequencing was PBMCs. The source is a woman aged 40 to 50 in good health. Each CDR3 is given with its conserved first and last residue. A D gene is named only where the DNA matches it firmly. Not every row has a clone size; where given, it reads once, few, many or a size class.

v_gene	d_gene	abundance	j_gene	CDR3aa	CDR3nt
TRBV7-2	-	many	TRBJ2-7	CASSLGGGSRGYEQYF	TGTGCCAGCAGCTTAGGAGGCGGTTCGCGGGGCTACGAGCAGTACTTC
TRBV19	-	-	TRBJ2-7	CASGPTTYEQYF	TGTGCCAGTGGACCTACTACCTACGAGCAGTACTTC
TRBV20-1	TRBD1	few	TRBJ1-2	CSAGLLGQGGGYTF	TGCAGTGCTGGACTCTTGGGACAGGGGGGCGGCTACACCTTC
TRBV5-1	-	many	TRBJ2-3	CASSGYGAADTQYF	TGCGCCAGCAGCGGATACGGAGCGGCAGATACGCAGTATTTT
TRBV7-7	-	-	TRBJ1-5	CASSLARKGVGGNQPQHF	TGTGCTAGCAGCTTAGCGAGAAAAGGAGTAGGAGGGAACCAGCCCCAGCATTTT
TRBV20-1	TRBD1	many	TRBJ2-1	CSAWTGRDEQFF	TGCAGTGCCTGGACAGGCCGCGATGAGCAGTTCTTC
TRBV30	-	-	TRBJ2-6	CAWSSGANVLTF	TGTGCCTGGAGTTCTGGGGCCAACGTCCTGACTTTC
TRBV25-1	-	many	TRBJ1-2	CASRGAVNYGYTF	TGTGCCAGCAGGGGTGCTGTAAACTATGGCTACACCTTC
TRBV12-3/TRBV12-4	-	-	TRBJ2-3	CASSHGGTPSTDTQYF	TGTGCCAGCAGCCACGGTGGGACTCCCTCCACAGATACGCAGTATTTT
TRBV30	-	-	TRBJ2-3	CAWKFGGPQYF	TGTGCCTGGAAGTTCGGGGGGCCGCAGTATTTT
TRBV7-6	-	-	TRBJ1-1	CASSLTGDPGVTEAFF	TGTGCCAGCAGCCTCACCGGGGACCCCGGAGTCACTGAAGCTTTCTTT
TRBV6-2/TRBV6-3	-	many	TRBJ2-7	CASSYGGEYEQYF	TGTGCCAGCAGTTACGGCGGGGAGTACGAGCAGTACTTC
TRBV7-3	-	few	TRBJ2-2	CASSLAEAGELFF	TGTGCCAGCAGCTTAGCAGAGGCCGGGGAGCTGTTTTTT
TRBV5-1	-	many	TRBJ1-6	CASSFTGKESPLHF	TGCGCCAGCAGCTTTACAGGAAAGGAGTCACCCCTCCACTTT
TRBV5-1	-	many	TRBJ2-5	CASSLSPGEETQYF	TGCGCCAGCAGCTTGAGTCCAGGGGAAGAGACCCAGTACTTC
TRBV12-3/TRBV12-4	-	many	TRBJ1-1	CASSPRGGMNTEAFF	TGTGCCAGCAGTCCAAGGGGGGGTATGAACACTGAAGCTTTCTTT